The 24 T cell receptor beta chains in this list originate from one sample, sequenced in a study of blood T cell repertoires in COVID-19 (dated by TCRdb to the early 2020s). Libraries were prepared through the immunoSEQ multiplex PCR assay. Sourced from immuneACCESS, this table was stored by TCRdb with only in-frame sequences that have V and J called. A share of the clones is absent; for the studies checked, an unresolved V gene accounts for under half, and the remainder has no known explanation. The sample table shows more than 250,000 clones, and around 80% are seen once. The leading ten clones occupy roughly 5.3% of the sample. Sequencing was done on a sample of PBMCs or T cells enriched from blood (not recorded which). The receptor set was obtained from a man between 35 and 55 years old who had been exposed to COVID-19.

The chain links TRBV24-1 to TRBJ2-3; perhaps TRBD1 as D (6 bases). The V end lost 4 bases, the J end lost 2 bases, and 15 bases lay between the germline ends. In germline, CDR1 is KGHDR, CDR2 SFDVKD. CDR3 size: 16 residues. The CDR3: CATSDPGQTATDTQYF. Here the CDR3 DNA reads TGTGCCACCAGTGACCCTGGACAGACGGCCACAGATACGCAGTATTTT.

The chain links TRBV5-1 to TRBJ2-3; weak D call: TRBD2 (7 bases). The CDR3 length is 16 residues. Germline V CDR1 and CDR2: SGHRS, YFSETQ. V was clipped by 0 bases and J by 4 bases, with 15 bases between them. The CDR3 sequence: CASSLVGGASPDTQYF. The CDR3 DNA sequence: TGCGCCAGCAGCTTGGTAGGGGGGGCGTCTCCAGATACGCAGTATTTT.

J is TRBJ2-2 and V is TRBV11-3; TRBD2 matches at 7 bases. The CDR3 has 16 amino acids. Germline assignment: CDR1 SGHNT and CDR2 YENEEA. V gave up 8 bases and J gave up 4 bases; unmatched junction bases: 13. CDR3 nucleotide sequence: TGTGCCAGCCGGACCGGGCGGGAGAATTTCACCGGGGAGCTGTTTTTT. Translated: CASRTGRENFTGELFF.

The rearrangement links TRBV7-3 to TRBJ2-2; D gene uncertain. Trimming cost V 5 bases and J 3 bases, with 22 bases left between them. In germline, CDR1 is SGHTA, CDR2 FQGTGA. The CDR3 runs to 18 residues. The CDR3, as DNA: TGTGCCAGCAGCCAAGAGGCCTGGTCGAGCGTGGACACCGGGGAGCTGTTTTTT. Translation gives CASSQEAWSSVDTGELFF.

For the CDR3, the DNA is TGTGCCAGCGGAGGGACAGGGGGGAGAAACACCATATATTTT. This codes for CASGGTGGRNTIYF. The rearrangement joins TRBV11-2 to TRBJ1-3, with 11 bases that match TRBD1. V shed 8 bases, J shed 5 bases, and the junction held 5 bases outside the gene matches. Per germline, CDR1 SGHAT and CDR2 FQNNGV. This CDR3 is 14 amino acids long.

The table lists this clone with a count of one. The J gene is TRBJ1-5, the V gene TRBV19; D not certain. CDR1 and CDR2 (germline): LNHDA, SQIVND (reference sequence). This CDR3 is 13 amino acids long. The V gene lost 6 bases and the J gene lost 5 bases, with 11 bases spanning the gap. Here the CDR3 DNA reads TGTGCCAGTAGGATGGACTCCGATCAGCCCCAGCATTTT. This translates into CASRMDSDQPQHF.

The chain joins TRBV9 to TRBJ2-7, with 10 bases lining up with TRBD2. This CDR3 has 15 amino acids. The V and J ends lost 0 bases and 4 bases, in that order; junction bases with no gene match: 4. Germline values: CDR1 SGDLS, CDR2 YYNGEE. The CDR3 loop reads CASSVDPSGSYEQYF. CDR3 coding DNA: TGTGCCAGCAGCGTAGACCCTAGCGGGAGTTACGAGCAGTACTTC. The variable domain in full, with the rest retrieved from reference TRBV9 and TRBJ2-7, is DSGVTQTPKHLITATGQRVTLRCSPRSGDLSVYWYQQSLDQGLQFLIQYYNGEERAKGNILERFSAQQFPDLHSELNLSSLELGDSALYFCASSVDPSGSYEQYFGPGTRLTVT.

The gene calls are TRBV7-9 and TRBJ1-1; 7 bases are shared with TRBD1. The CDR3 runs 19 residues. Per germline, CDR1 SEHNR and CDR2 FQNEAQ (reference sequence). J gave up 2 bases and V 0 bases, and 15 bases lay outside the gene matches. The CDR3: CASSLARVRDSQINTEAFF. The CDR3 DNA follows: TGTGCCAGCAGCTTAGCGCGGGTTCGGGACAGCCAGATCAACACTGAAGCTTTCTTT.

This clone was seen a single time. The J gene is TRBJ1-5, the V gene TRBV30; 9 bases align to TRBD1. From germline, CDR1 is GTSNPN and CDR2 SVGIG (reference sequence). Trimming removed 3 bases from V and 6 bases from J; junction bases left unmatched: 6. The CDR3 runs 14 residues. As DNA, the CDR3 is TGTGCCTGGAGGCCGGGACAGGGAGGTCAGCCCCAGCATTTT. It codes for CAWRPGQGGQPQHF.

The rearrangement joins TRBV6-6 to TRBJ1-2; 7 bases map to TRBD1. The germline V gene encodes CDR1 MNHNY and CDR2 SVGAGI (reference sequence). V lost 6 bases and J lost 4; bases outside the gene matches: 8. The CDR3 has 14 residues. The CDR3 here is CASSQAGTVYGYTF. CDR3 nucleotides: TGTGCCAGCAGCCAAGCTGGGACAGTCTATGGCTACACCTTC.

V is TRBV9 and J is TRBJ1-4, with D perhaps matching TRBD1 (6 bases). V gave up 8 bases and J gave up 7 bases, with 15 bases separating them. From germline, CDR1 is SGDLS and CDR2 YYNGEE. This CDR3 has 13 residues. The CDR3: CASGDMHGEKLFF. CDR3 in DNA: TGTGCCAGTGGGGACATGCACGGTGAAAAACTGTTTTTT.

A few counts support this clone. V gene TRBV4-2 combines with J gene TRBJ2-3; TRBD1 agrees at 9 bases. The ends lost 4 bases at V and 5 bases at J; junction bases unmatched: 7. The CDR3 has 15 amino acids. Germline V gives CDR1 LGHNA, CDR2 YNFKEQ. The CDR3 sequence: CASSRPTGGGDTQYF. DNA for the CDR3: TGTGCCAGCAGCCGGCCGACAGGGGGAGGAGATACGCAGTATTTT.

CDR3 sequence reads: CASSLSGGEAFF. CDR3 DNA sequence: TGTGCCAGCAGTTTATCAGGGGGAGAAGCTTTCTTT. The chain joins TRBV28 to TRBJ1-1, with 7 bases identical to TRBD1. This CDR3 has 12 amino acids. CDR1 is MDHEN, CDR2 SYDVKM, per germline. With 1 base clipped from V and 8 bases from J, the junction kept 1 base outside the gene matches. Filled out from reference TRBV28 and TRBJ1-1, the complete variable domain reads DVKVTQSSRYLVKRTGEKVFLECVQDMDHENMFWYRQDPGLGLRLIYFSYDVKMKEKGDIPEGYSVSREKKERFSLILESASTNQTSMYLCASSLSGGEAFFGQGTRLTVV.

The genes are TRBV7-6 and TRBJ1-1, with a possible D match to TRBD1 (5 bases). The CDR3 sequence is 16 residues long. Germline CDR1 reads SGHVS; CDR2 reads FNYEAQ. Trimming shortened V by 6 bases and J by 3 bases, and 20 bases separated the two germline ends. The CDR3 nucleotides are TGTGCCAGCAGGGAGAGTGGGGCCGTAGGGTACACTGAAGCTTTCTTT. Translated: CASRESGAVGYTEAFF.

CDR3 nucleotide sequence: TGTGCCAGCAGCCCCCCGGATCAGCCCCAGCATTTT. Translation: CASSPPDQPQHF. V gene TRBV7-9 combines with J gene TRBJ1-5; D is unclear. Germline V CDR1 and CDR2: SEHNR, FQNEAQ (reference sequence). The V and J ends lost 5 bases and 5 bases respectively, with 7 bases between them. This CDR3 is built from 12 residues. Full variable domain (outside the CDR3, taken from reference TRBV7-9 and TRBJ1-5): DTGVSQNPRHKITKRGQNVTFRCDPISEHNRLYWYRQTLGQGPEFLTYFQNEAQLEKSRLLSDRFSAERPKGSFSTLEIQRTEQGDSAMYLCASSPPDQPQHFGDGTRLSIL.

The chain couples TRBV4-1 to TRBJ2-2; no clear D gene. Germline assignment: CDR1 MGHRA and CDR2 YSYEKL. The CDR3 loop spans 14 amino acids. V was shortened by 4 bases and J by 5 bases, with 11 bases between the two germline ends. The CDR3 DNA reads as TGCGCCAGCAGCCGCGAGTTGGTGACCGGGGAGCTGTTTTTT. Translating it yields CASSRELVTGELFF.

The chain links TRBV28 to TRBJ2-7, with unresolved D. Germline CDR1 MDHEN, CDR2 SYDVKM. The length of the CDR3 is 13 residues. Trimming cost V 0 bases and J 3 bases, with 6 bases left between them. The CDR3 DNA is TGTGCCAGCAGTTTATGGTCTATCTACGAGCAGTACTTC. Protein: CASSLWSIYEQYF.

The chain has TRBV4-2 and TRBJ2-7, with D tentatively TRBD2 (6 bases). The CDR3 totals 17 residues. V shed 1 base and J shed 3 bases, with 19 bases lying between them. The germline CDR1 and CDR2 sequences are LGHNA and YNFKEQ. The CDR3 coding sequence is TGTGCCAGCAGCCAAGTAGTCGGGGGTCTAAGGAACTACGAGCAGTACTTC. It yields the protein CASSQVVGGLRNYEQYF.

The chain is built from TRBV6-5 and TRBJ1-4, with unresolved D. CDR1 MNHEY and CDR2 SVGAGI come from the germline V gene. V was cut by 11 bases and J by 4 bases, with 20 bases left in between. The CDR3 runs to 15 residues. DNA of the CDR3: TGTGCCGCCCGGCGGTCACCCTTTCGTAATGAAAAACTGTTTTTT. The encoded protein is CAARRSPFRNEKLFF.

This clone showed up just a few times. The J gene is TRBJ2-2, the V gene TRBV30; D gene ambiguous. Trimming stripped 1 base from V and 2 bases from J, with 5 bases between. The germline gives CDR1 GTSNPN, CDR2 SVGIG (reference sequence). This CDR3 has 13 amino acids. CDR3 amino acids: CAWSDLNTGELFF. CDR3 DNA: TGTGCCTGGAGTGATCTTAACACCGGGGAGCTGTTTTTT. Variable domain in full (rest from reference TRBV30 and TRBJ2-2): SQTIHQWPATLVQPVGSPLSLECTVEGTSNPNLYWYRQAAGRGLQLLFYSVGIGQISSEVPQNLSASRPQDRQFILSSKKLLLSDSGFYLCAWSDLNTGELFFGEGSRLTVL.

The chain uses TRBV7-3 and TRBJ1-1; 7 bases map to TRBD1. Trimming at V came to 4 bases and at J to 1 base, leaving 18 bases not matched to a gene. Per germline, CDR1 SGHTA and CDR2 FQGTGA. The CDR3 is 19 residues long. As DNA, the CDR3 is TGTGCCAGCAGCTCCGAGAACAGGGGCCGCTCACGTGGGAACACTGAAGCTTTCTTT. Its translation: CASSSENRGRSRGNTEAFF.

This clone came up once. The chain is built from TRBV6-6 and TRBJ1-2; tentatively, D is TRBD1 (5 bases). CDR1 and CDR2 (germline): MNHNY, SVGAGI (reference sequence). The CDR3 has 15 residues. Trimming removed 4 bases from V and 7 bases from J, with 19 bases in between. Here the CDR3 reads CASSSGGTMAGGYTF. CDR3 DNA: TGTGCCAGCAGTTCTGGAGGGACTATGGCCGGTGGCTACACCTTC.

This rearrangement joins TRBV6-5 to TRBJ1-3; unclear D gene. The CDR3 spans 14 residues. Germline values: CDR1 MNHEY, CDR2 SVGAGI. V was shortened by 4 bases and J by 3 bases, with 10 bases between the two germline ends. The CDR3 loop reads CASSSNGDGNTIYF. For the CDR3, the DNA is TGTGCCAGCAGTTCCAACGGAGATGGAAACACCATATATTTT.

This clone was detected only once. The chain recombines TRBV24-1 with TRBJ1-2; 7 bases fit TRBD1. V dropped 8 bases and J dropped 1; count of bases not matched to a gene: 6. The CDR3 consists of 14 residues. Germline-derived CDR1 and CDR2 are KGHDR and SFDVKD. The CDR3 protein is CATTETGVNYGYTF. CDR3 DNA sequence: TGTGCCACCACTGAAACAGGGGTTAACTATGGCTACACCTTC.